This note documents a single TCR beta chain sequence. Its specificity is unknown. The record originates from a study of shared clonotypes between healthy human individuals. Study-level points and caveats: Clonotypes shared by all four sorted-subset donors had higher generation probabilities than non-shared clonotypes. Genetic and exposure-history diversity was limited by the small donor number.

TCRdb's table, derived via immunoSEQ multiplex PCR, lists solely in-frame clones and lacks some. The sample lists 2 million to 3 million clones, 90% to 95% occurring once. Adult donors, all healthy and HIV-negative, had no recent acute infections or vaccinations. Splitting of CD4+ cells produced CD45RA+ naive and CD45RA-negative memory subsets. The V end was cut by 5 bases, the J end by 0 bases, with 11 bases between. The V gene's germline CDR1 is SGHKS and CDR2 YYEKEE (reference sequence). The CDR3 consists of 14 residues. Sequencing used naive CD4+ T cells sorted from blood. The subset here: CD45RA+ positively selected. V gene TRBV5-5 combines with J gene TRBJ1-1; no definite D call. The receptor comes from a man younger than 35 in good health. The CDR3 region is CASSSSTMNTEAFF. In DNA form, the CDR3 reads TGTGCCAGCAGTTCAAGTACCATGAACACTGAAGCTTTCTTT.